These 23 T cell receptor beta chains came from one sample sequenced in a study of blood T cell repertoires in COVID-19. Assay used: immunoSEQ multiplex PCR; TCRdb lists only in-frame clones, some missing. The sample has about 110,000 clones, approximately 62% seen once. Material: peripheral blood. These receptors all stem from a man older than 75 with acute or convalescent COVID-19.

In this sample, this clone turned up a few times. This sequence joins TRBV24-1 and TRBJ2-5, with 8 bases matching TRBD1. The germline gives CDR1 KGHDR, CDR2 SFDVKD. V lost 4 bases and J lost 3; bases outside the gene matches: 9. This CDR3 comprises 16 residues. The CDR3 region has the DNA TGTGCCACCAGTGAAGCGAGGACAGGGTGGAAAGAGACCCAGTACTTC. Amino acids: CATSEARTGWKETQYF.

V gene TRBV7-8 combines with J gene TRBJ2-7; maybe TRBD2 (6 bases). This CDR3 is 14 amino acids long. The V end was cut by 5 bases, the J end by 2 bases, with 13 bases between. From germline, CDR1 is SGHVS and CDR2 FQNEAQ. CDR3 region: CASSPSGLAYEQYF. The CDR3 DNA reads TGTGCCAGCAGCCCCTCGGGACTCGCCTACGAGCAGTACTTC.

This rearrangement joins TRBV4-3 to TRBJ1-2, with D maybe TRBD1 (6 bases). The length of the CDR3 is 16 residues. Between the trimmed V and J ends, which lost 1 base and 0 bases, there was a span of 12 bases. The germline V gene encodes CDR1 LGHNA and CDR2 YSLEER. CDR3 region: CASSQAWTDSNYGYTF. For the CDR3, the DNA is TGCGCCAGCAGCCAAGCTTGGACAGACTCTAACTATGGCTACACCTTC.

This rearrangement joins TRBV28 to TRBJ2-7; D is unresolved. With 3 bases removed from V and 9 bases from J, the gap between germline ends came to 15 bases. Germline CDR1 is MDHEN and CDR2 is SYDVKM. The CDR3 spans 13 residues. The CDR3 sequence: CASSFGGLTMQYF. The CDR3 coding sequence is TGTGCCAGCAGTTTTGGTGGCCTAACTATGCAGTACTTC.

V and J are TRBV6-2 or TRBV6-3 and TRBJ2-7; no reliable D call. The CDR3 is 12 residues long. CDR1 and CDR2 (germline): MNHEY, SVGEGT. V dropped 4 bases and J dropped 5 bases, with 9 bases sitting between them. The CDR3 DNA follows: TGTGCCAGCAGTTTGGTGCGGAACGAGCAGTACTTC. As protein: CASSLVRNEQYF.

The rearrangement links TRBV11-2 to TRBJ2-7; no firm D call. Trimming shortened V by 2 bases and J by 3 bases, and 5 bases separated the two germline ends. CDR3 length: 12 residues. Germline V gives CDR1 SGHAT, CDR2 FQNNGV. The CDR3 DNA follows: TGTGCCAGCAGCTTAATCGTCTACGAGCAGTACTTC. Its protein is CASSLIVYEQYF.

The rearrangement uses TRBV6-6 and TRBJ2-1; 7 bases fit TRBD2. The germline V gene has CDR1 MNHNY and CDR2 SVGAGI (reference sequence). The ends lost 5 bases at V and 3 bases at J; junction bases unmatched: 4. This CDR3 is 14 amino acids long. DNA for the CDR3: TGTGCCAGCAGTCCTAGCGGTAACTACAATGAGCAGTTCTTC. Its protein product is CASSPSGNYNEQFF.

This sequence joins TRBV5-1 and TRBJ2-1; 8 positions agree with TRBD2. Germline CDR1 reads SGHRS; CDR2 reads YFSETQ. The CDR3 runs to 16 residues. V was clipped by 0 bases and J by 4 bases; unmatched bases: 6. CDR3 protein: CASSLATSGQYNEQFF. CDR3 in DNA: TGCGCCAGCAGCTTGGCTACTAGCGGTCAATACAATGAGCAGTTCTTC.

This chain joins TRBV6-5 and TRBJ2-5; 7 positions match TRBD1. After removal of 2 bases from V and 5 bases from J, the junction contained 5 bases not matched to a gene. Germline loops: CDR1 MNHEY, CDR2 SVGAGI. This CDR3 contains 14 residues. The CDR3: CASSYLQGRETQYF. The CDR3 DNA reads TGTGCCAGCAGTTACCTACAGGGGCGGGAGACCCAGTACTTC.

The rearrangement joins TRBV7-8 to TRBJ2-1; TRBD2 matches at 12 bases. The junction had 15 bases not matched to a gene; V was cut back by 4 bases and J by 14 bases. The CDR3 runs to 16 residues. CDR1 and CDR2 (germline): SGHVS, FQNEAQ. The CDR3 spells CASSSLTSGGRRMEFF. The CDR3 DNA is TGTGCCAGCAGCTCCTTGACTAGCGGGGGACGGAGGATGGAGTTCTTC.

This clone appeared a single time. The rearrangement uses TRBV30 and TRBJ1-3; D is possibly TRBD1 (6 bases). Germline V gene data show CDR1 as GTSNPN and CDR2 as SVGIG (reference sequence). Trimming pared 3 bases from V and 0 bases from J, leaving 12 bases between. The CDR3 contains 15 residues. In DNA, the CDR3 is TGTGCCTGGAGGAGCAAGGACAGCTCTGGAAACACCATATATTTT. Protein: CAWRSKDSSGNTIYF.

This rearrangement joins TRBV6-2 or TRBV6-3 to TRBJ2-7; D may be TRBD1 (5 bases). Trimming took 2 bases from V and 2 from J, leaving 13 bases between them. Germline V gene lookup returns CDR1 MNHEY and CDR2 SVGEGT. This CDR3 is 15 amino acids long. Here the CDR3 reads CASSYPPDTAYEQYF. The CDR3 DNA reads TGTGCCAGCAGTTACCCCCCGGACACAGCCTACGAGCAGTACTTC.

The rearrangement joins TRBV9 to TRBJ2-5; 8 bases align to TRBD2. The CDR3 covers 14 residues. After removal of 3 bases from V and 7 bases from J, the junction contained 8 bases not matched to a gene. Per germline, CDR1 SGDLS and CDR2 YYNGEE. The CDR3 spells CASSATSSGWTQYF. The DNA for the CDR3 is TGTGCCAGCAGCGCTACCTCTAGCGGGTGGACCCAGTACTTC.

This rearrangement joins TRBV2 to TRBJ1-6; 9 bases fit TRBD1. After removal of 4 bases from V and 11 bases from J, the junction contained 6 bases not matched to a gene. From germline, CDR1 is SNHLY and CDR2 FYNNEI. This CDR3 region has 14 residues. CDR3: CASSVVDRGAPLHF. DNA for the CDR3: TGTGCCAGCAGTGTTGTGGACAGGGGTGCACCCCTCCACTTT.

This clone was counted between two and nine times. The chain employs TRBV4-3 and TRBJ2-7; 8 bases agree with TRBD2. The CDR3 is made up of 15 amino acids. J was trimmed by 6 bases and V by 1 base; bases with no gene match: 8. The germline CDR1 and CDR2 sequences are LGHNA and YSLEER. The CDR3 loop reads CASSQGGAGVSEQYF. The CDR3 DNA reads TGCGCCAGCAGCCAAGGAGGAGCGGGAGTATCCGAGCAGTACTTC.

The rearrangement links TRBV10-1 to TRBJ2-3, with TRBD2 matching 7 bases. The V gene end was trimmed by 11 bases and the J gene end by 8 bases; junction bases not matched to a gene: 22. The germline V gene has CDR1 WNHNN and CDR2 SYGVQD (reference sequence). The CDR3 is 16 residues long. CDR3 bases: TGCGCCGGCCCGCCGGACCAGCGGGGCCCACAAGGTACGCAGTATTTT. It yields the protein CAGPPDQRGPQGTQYF.

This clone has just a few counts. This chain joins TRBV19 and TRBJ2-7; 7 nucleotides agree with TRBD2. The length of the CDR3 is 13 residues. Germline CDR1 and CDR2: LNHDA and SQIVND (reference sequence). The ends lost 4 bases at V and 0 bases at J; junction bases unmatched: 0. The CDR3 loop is CASSSGGSYEQYF. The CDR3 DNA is TGTGCCAGTAGTAGCGGGGGCTCCTACGAGCAGTACTTC.

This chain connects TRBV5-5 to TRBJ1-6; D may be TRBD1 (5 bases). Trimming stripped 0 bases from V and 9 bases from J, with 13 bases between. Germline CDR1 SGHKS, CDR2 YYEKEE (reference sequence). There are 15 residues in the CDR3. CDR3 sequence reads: CASSLGQGLGSPLHF. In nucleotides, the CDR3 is TGTGCCAGCAGCTTGGGGCAGGGTTTAGGTTCACCCCTCCACTTT.

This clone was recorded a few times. DNA for the CDR3: TGTGCCACCAGCAGGGCGACTAGTTTTTCCTACAATGAGCAGTTCTTC. This encodes CATSRATSFSYNEQFF. The chain combines TRBV15 with TRBJ2-1; tentatively, D is TRBD2 (6 bases). This CDR3 is 16 amino acids long. Trimming removed 3 bases from V and 1 base from J, with 13 bases in between. From germline, CDR1 is LNHNV and CDR2 YYDKDF (reference sequence).

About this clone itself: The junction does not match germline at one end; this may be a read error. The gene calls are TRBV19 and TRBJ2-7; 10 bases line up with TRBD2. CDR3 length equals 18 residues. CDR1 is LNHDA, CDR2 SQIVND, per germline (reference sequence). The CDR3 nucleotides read TGTGCCAGCAGTATTGGCCTAGCGGGAGCGGGAGTCTCCTACGAGCAGTACTTC. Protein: CASSIGLAGAGVSYEQYF. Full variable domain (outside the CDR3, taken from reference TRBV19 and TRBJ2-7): DGGITQSPKYLFRKEGQNVTLSCEQNLNHDAMYWYRQDPGQGLRLIYYSQIVNDFQKGDIAEGYSVSREKKESFPLTVTSAQKNPTAFYLCASSIGLAGAGVSYEQYFGPGTRLTVT.

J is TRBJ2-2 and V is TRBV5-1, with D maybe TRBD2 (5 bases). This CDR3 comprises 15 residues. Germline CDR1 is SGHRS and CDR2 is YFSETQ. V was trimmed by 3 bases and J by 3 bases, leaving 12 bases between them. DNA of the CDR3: TGCGCCAGCAGCTCTAACGCGCGGGACACCGGGGAGCTGTTTTTT. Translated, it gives CASSSNARDTGELFF.

CDR3 loop: CASKELQGWTEAFF. CDR3 DNA: TGTGCCAGCAAAGAATTACAGGGTTGGACTGAAGCTTTCTTT. The chain links TRBV2 to TRBJ1-1; D is possibly TRBD1 (6 bases). This CDR3 has 14 amino acids. Germline loops: CDR1 SNHLY, CDR2 FYNNEI. Trimming took 7 bases from V and 5 from J, leaving 17 bases between them.

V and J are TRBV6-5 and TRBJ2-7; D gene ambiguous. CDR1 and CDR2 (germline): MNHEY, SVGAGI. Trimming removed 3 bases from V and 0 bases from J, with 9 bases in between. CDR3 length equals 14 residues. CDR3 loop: CASSYNSFSYEQYF. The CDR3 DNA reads TGTGCCAGCAGTTATAACAGTTTCTCCTACGAGCAGTACTTC.